The 17 T cell receptor beta chains below come from one sample, sequenced in a study of CD8+CD57+ T cells in acquired aplastic anemia. The TCR beta profiling, which covered VDJ combination and CDR3 sequence, was carried out using genomic DNA as the template. One entry per CDR3 protein results from TCRdb running MiXCR on the reads. The data hold more than 150,000 distinct CDR3 sequences, with 48% observed a single time. CD8+CD57+ cell expansion, shown by flow cytometry, had occurred in the patients selected for sequencing. The sequenced material came from sorted CD4+, CD8+, or CD8+CD57+ T cells (not recorded which) from PBMCs. The receptors stem from a human donor with aplastic anemia.

This clonotype has ten or more counts. Germline and junction disagree at one end, which may indicate a read error. The chain employs TRBV7-9 and TRBJ2-1; D gene ambiguous. The CDR3 covers 11 residues. Per the germline V gene, CDR1 is SEHNR and CDR2 is FQNEAQ (reference sequence). CDR3 in DNA: TGTGCCAGCAGCTTAGCCGTCTTAACGATCTTC. Encoded protein: CASSLAVLTIF.

V is TRBV5-1 and J is TRBJ2-3, with D tentatively TRBD1 (5 bases). V gave up 5 bases and J gave up 1 base, with 14 bases separating them. Germline V gene lookup returns CDR1 SGHRS and CDR2 YFSETQ. The CDR3 sequence is 15 residues long. The CDR3 DNA follows: TGCGCCAGCAGGGGAACAGGTAGTGGCACAGATACGCAGTATTTT. It specifies CASRGTGSGTDTQYF.

The chain employs TRBV2 and TRBJ2-7; TRBD1 agrees at 9 bases. V shed 7 bases and J 2 bases; nucleotides not matched to a gene: 9. Germline CDR1 is SNHLY and CDR2 is FYNNEI. The CDR3 spans 15 residues. CDR3 DNA sequence: TGTGCCAGCATTGATCCGGGACAGGGAGCCTACGAGCAGTACTTC. This gives the protein CASIDPGQGAYEQYF.

This clonotype was counted many times. The chain is built from TRBV10-1 and TRBJ2-5, with a weak D call TRBD1 (6 bases). Trimming pared 9 bases from V and 1 base from J, leaving 9 bases between. Germline CDR1 and CDR2: WNHNN and SYGVQD (reference sequence). The CDR3 is 12 residues long. The CDR3 loop reads CARTDSQETQYF. As DNA, the CDR3 is TGCGCCAGGACGGACAGCCAAGAGACCCAGTACTTC.

The chain has TRBV25-1 and TRBJ2-3; 9 bases align to TRBD2. V was pared by 1 base and J by 6 bases, with 8 bases of the junction left unmatched. From germline, CDR1 is MGHDK and CDR2 SYGVNS. CDR3 length: 16 amino acids. The CDR3 bases are TGTGCCAGCAGTGAATGGAATAGCGGGGGCCTCGATACGCAGTATTTT. This codes for CASSEWNSGGLDTQYF.

This clonotype was seen only once. This chain joins TRBV5-1 and TRBJ2-3, with TRBD2 matching 8 bases. The CDR3 totals 15 residues. The V gene's germline CDR1 is SGHRS and CDR2 YFSETQ. Trimming took 4 bases from V and 0 from J; bases not matched to a gene: 4. CDR3 DNA: TGCGCCAGCAGCCGGGGGGGACGGAGCACAGATACGCAGTATTTT. Translating gives CASSRGGRSTDTQYF. The full variable domain, its missing parts supplied by reference TRBV5-1 and TRBJ2-3, is KAGVTQTPRYLIKTRGQQVTLSCSPISGHRSVSWYQQTPGQGLQFLFEYFSETQRNKGNFPGRFSGRQFSNSRSEMNVSTLELGDSALYLCASSRGGRSTDTQYFGPGTRLTVL.

This clonotype has a handful of counts. The J gene is TRBJ1-2, the V gene TRBV3-1; 10 bases match TRBD1. Germline lookup yields CDR1 LGHDT and CDR2 YNNKEL (reference sequence). With 4 bases clipped from V and 3 bases from J, the junction kept 11 bases outside the gene matches. CDR3 length: 17 amino acids. In DNA, the CDR3 is TGTGCCAGCAGCCCGGGTTATAAGGGACAGGGGTACTATGGCTACACCTTC. This codes for CASSPGYKGQGYYGYTF.

Many counts were recorded for this clonotype. J is TRBJ2-2 and V is TRBV7-9; 10 bases align to TRBD1. The CDR3 extends over 16 amino acids. Unmatched junction bases numbered 11, after V lost 7 bases and J lost 6 bases. Germline V gene lookup returns CDR1 SEHNR and CDR2 FQNEAQ (reference sequence). Here the CDR3 reads CASTQSGTGVSGELFF. The CDR3 DNA reads as TGTGCCAGCACTCAATCCGGGACAGGGGTGTCCGGGGAGCTGTTTTTT.

This clonotype was seen many times. This chain connects TRBV5-1 to TRBJ2-5; 7 positions agree with TRBD1. With V trimmed by 0 bases and J by 7 bases, 9 bases remained unmatched. Germline CDR1 and CDR2: SGHRS and YFSETQ. The length of the CDR3 is 15 residues. The CDR3: CASSLVAGGLGTQYF. The CDR3 DNA reads TGCGCCAGCAGCTTGGTGGCAGGGGGATTAGGGACCCAGTACTTC.

This clonotype came up a few times. The V and J genes are TRBV7-9 and TRBJ2-7; D is undetermined. V gave up 8 bases and J gave up 2 bases, with 10 bases separating them. CDR3 length: 12 amino acids. CDR1 and CDR2 from the germline V gene are SEHNR and FQNEAQ (reference sequence). DNA of the CDR3: TGTGCCAGCGGGCTGGGCACCTACGAGCAGTACTTC. As protein: CASGLGTYEQYF. The variable domain in full, with the rest retrieved from reference TRBV7-9 and TRBJ2-7, is DTGVSQNPRHKITKRGQNVTFRCDPISEHNRLYWYRQTLGQGPEFLTYFQNEAQLEKSRLLSDRFSAERPKGSFSTLEIQRTEQGDSAMYLCASGLGTYEQYFGPGTRLTVT.

This clonotype was seen repeatedly, ten times or more. The chain is built from TRBV12-3 or TRBV12-4 and TRBJ1-6; D call uncertain. Between the trimmed V and J ends, which lost 3 bases and 4 bases, there was a span of 16 bases. This CDR3 is 17 amino acids long. Written as DNA, the CDR3 is TGTGCCAGCAGTTTGGATCTGAACACGGGATATAATTCACCCCTCCACTTT. Translating it yields CASSLDLNTGYNSPLHF.

Comments on this clonotype: Its ends do not fully match the called genes, so a read error is possible. V gene TRBV4-1 combines with J gene TRBJ2-1, with 9 bases lining up with TRBD1. This CDR3 is 16 amino acids long. The V gene's germline CDR1 is MGHRA and CDR2 YSYEKL. CDR3 amino acids: CASSHSWDRVYNGQFF. The CDR3 DNA is TGCGCCAGCAGCCACTCATGGGACAGGGTGTACAATGGGCAGTTCTTC.

This clonotype turned up a few times. The V gene is TRBV19, the J gene TRBJ2-5, with D perhaps TRBD2 (5 bases). The V end lost 8 bases, the J end lost 7 bases, and 14 bases lay between the germline ends. Germline CDR1 is LNHDA and CDR2 is SQIVND (reference sequence). The CDR3 is 12 residues long. This chain's CDR3 is CASDSGRGTQYF. DNA of the CDR3: TGTGCCAGTGATTCCGGCCGGGGGACCCAGTACTTC.

This chain uses TRBV29-1 with TRBJ2-3; 9 bases agree with TRBD2. V was pared by 3 bases and J by 2 bases, with 6 bases of the junction left unmatched. The CDR3 is 15 residues long. Germline CDR1 reads SQVTM; CDR2 reads ANQGSEA. The CDR3 region has the DNA TGCAGCGTTGATAGACTAGCGGATTACACAGATACGCAGTATTTT. As protein: CSVDRLADYTDTQYF.

V usage is TRBV2 and J usage is TRBJ2-3; tentative D call: TRBD1 (7 bases). Germline lookup yields CDR1 SNHLY and CDR2 FYNNEI. This CDR3 has 14 amino acids. V was cut by 2 bases and J by 7 bases, with 13 bases left in between. The CDR3 reads CASSEIGGGNTQYF. In nucleotides, the CDR3 is TGTGCCAGCAGTGAAATAGGGGGCGGGAATACGCAGTATTTT.

This clonotype turned up a few times. The chain joins TRBV29-1 to TRBJ1-3; D may be TRBD1 (6 bases). CDR3 length: 13 amino acids. Germline CDR1 is SQVTM and CDR2 is ANQGSEA. V was pared by 6 bases and J by 1 base, with 10 bases between. CDR3 protein: CSVIQGSGNTIYF. The CDR3, as DNA: TGCAGCGTCATACAGGGTTCTGGAAACACCATATATTTT.

This rearrangement joins TRBV9 to TRBJ1-2; D gene ambiguous. Germline CDR1 is SGDLS and CDR2 is YYNGEE. CDR3 length: 11 residues. V shed 7 bases and J shed 9 bases, with 13 bases lying between them. The CDR3 region has the DNA TGTGCCAGCGGCGATTCGTTTCGCTACACCTTC. Residues: CASGDSFRYTF.